Each of the 30 T cell receptor beta chains below was sequenced from the same sample in a study of PD-1 blockade in classical Hodgkin lymphoma. Method: immunoSEQ multiplex PCR; TCRdb's copy keeps in-frame clones and lacks some. The data show 17,000 or so clones, with less than 70% seen just once and 6% to 8% held by the top ten. As for time point: cycle 4 day 1 (C4D1), after less than 7 weeks of nivolumab. Following autologous stem cell transplantation, relapse occurred in every patient, and exposure to brentuximab vedotin varied. This specimen was peripheral blood mononuclear cells (PBMCs), taken before the fourth cycle of nivolumab. The receptors originated from a human donor with classical Hodgkin lymphoma.

V gene TRBV27 combines with J gene TRBJ1-2; tentatively, D is TRBD1 (6 bases). Trimming took off 5 bases at V and 8 bases at J, with 15 bases between the two ends. Germline values: CDR1 MNHEY, CDR2 SMNVEV (reference sequence). This CDR3 comprises 13 residues. In DNA, the CDR3 is TGTGCCAGCAGTCCATGGTCGGGACACGGCTACACCTTC. Residues: CASSPWSGHGYTF.

This clone was detected a few times. The chain is built from TRBV4-1 and TRBJ1-3; TRBD1 is a possible D gene (6 bases). This CDR3 contains 15 residues. The V end was cut by 5 bases, the J end by 1 base, with 12 bases between. Germline CDR1 reads MGHRA; CDR2 reads YSYEKL. In DNA, the CDR3 is TGCGCCAGCAGCACTACAAGGGGGTCTGGAAACACCATATATTTT. It translates to CASSTTRGSGNTIYF.

CDR3 sequence: CASPPLGGAGGYTF. CDR3 bases: TGTGCCAGCCCCCCTCTTGGGGGGGCGGGTGGCTACACCTTC. The J gene is TRBJ1-2, the V gene TRBV6-1, with D tentatively TRBD1 (6 bases). The V end lost 8 bases, the J end lost 7 bases, and 20 bases lay between the germline ends. The CDR3 is made up of 14 amino acids. Germline CDR1 reads MNHNS; CDR2 reads SASEGT.

This clone is large (0.1 to 1%) by share. The chain links TRBV29-1 to TRBJ2-3; 7 bases are shared with TRBD2. The CDR3 has 18 residues. Germline values: CDR1 SQVTM, CDR2 ANQGSEA. The CDR3 coding sequence is TGCTCAACTCGCGGGAGCCAGTCAGGGAGTTCGTGGACAGATACGCAGTATTTT. Encoded protein: CSTRGSQSGSSWTDTQYF.

This clone has just one count. The genes are TRBV4-2 and TRBJ1-1, with unresolved D. V lost 4 bases and J 2 bases, leaving 14 bases between the germline ends. CDR1 and CDR2 from the germline V gene are LGHNA and YNFKEQ. This CDR3 is 15 amino acids long. The CDR3 nucleotides are TGTGCCAGCAGCCCCGGGCGTGGCGGAAACACTGAAGCTTTCTTT. This sequence encodes CASSPGRGGNTEAFF.

The chain recombines TRBV7-9 with TRBJ1-1; D might be TRBD1 (5 bases). V lost 1 base and J 2 bases, leaving 11 bases between the germline ends. Germline V CDR1 and CDR2: SEHNR, FQNEAQ (reference sequence). The CDR3 has 15 amino acids. The CDR3 region is CASSLGGDPNTEAFF. The CDR3 DNA sequence: TGTGCCAGCAGCTTAGGAGGGGACCCAAACACTGAAGCTTTCTTT.

V is TRBV6-1 and J is TRBJ1-5; D is unclear. Per germline, CDR1 MNHNS and CDR2 SASEGT. The V gene lost 4 bases and the J gene lost 3 bases, with 7 bases spanning the gap. The CDR3 is 13 amino acids. The CDR3 spells CASSGKVNQPQHF. DNA for the CDR3: TGTGCCAGCAGTGGAAAGGTCAATCAGCCCCAGCATTTT.

The V and J genes are TRBV6-6 and TRBJ2-7, with D perhaps TRBD1 (5 bases). V was trimmed by 0 bases and J by 3 bases, leaving 12 bases between them. There are 15 residues in the CDR3. Germline CDR1 reads MNHNY; CDR2 reads SVGAGI (reference sequence). The CDR3 protein is CASSYSIGAGYEQYF. The CDR3 nucleotides read TGTGCCAGCAGTTACTCGATTGGGGCAGGCTACGAGCAGTACTTC.

This sequence joins TRBV11-2 and TRBJ2-1, with 11 bases identical to TRBD2. This CDR3 has 17 residues. J was trimmed by 9 bases and V by 1 base; bases with no gene match: 11. Germline CDR1 and CDR2: SGHAT and FQNNGV. Here the CDR3 reads CASSLALAGVLGGEQFF. CDR3 coding DNA: TGTGCCAGCAGCTTAGCACTAGCGGGAGTTCTGGGGGGTGAGCAGTTCTTC.

The V and J genes are TRBV6-5 and TRBJ1-1, with TRBD1 as a possible D gene (5 bases). V gave up 3 bases and J gave up 0 bases, with 11 bases separating them. CDR1 and CDR2 from the germline V gene are MNHEY and SVGAGI. The CDR3 has 15 amino acids. This chain's CDR3 is CASSYSGRLNTEAFF. The CDR3 DNA follows: TGTGCCAGCAGTTATTCGGGACGGTTGAACACTGAAGCTTTCTTT.

J is TRBJ2-2 and V is TRBV6-5; 8 bases map to TRBD1. The CDR3 has 14 residues. The germline gives CDR1 MNHEY, CDR2 SVGAGI. J lost 6 bases, V lost 5 bases, and 5 bases had no gene match. The CDR3 DNA follows: TGTGCCAGCAGTGGACAGGGTGTGGCCGGGGAGCTGTTTTTT. Translated: CASSGQGVAGELFF.

J is TRBJ2-7 and V is TRBV4-1, with D perhaps TRBD1 or TRBD2 (6 bases each). The CDR3 consists of 17 residues. V lost 1 base and J 6 bases, leaving 22 bases between the germline ends. Germline assignment: CDR1 MGHRA and CDR2 YSYEKL. CDR3 sequence reads: CASSQGVGGGGTIEQYF. The CDR3 DNA is TGCGCCAGCAGCCAAGGCGTAGGTGGGGGCGGGACAATCGAGCAGTACTTC.

The chain uses TRBV10-3 and TRBJ2-2; 7 nucleotides align to TRBD2. The V gene's germline CDR1 is ENHRY and CDR2 SYGVKD. The CDR3 covers 17 residues. J lost 1 base, V lost 4 bases, and 9 bases had no gene match. CDR3 sequence reads: CAISVSGPPQNTGELFF. In DNA form, the CDR3 reads TGTGCCATCAGTGTTAGCGGGCCACCGCAGAACACCGGGGAGCTGTTTTTT.

This chain uses TRBV19 with TRBJ2-1, with 12 bases that match TRBD2. J gave up 8 bases and V 4 bases, and 6 bases lay outside the gene matches. CDR3 length: 15 residues. Germline CDR1 is LNHDA and CDR2 is SQIVND (reference sequence). CDR3 DNA: TGTGCCAGTAGTACGCTAGCGGGAGGGTTCCATGAGCAGTTCTTC. This gives the protein CASSTLAGGFHEQFF.

V gene TRBV5-4 combines with J gene TRBJ2-6; D is ambiguous. The CDR3 extends over 14 amino acids. Trimming removed 1 base from V and 2 bases from J, with 4 bases in between. Germline V lookup: CDR1 SGHNT, CDR2 YYREEE (reference sequence). The CDR3 region is CASSLNAGANVLTF. In nucleotides, the CDR3 is TGTGCCAGCAGCTTGAATGCTGGGGCCAACGTCCTGACTTTC.

The chain employs TRBV15 and TRBJ2-1, with a possible D match to TRBD1 (6 bases). This CDR3 spans 15 amino acids. Trimming left V 0 bases short and J 7 bases short, with 13 bases between. The germline gives CDR1 LNHNV, CDR2 YYDKDF (reference sequence). The CDR3 DNA sequence: TGTGCCACCAGCAGAGAAGGGGGATATAGTAATGAGCAGTTCTTC. Protein product: CATSREGGYSNEQFF. The whole variable domain, remainder taken from reference TRBV15 and TRBJ2-1, is DAMVIQNPRYQVTQFGKPVTLSCSQTLNHNVMYWYQQKSSQAPKLLFHYYDKDFNNEADTPDNFQSRRPNTSFCFLDIRSPGLGDTAMYLCATSREGGYSNEQFFGPGTRLTVL.

This chain connects TRBV18 to TRBJ1-5; TRBD1 aligns across 7 bases. Trimming took 6 bases from V and 5 from J; bases not matched to a gene: 4. CDR1 and CDR2 (germline): KGHSH, LQKENI. The CDR3 spans 13 residues. CDR3 DNA sequence: TGTGCCAGCTCGTCCACAGGGGATCAGCCCCAGCATTTT. Residues: CASSSTGDQPQHF.

The chain carries TRBV6-6 and TRBJ1-2; the D gene is possibly TRBD1 (5 bases). Deletions cut 5 bases from V and 5 bases from J, with 15 bases between. CDR1 is MNHNY, CDR2 SVGAGI, per germline (reference sequence). The CDR3 is 14 amino acids. CDR3 in amino acids: CASSRDGLGYGYTF. DNA for the CDR3: TGTGCCAGCAGTCGGGACGGATTGGGGTATGGCTACACCTTC.

This clone turned up a few times. The genes are TRBV11-3 and TRBJ2-1, with TRBD2 matching 12 bases. The CDR3 consists of 17 residues. Germline V lookup: CDR1 SGHNT, CDR2 YENEEA. The V segment lost 0 bases and the J segment 4 bases; nucleotides outside the gene matches: 4. CDR3 sequence (DNA): TGTGCCAGCAGCTTAGATCAAACTAGCGGGAGGTACAATGAGCAGTTCTTC. Protein sequence: CASSLDQTSGRYNEQFF.

The chain recombines TRBV29-1 with TRBJ1-1, with D perhaps TRBD1 (5 bases). Germline CDR1 reads SQVTM; CDR2 reads ANQGSEA. Trimming took off 7 bases at V and 1 base at J, with 13 bases between the two ends. The CDR3 has 13 amino acids. The DNA of the CDR3 is TGCAGCGCCCAGGAAGGGACGAACACTGAAGCTTTCTTT. Protein sequence: CSAQEGTNTEAFF.

The chain carries TRBV29-1 and TRBJ2-5; tentatively, D is TRBD1 (6 bases). CDR1 and CDR2 (germline): SQVTM, ANQGSEA. The CDR3 loop spans 11 amino acids. Trimming cost V 7 bases and J 2 bases, with 8 bases left between them. CDR3 DNA: TGCAGCGGCGACAGGCAAGAGACCCAGTACTTC. Translation gives CSGDRQETQYF. The entire variable domain, with the rest obtained from reference TRBV29-1 and TRBJ2-5, is as follows: SAVISQKPSRDICQRGTSLTIQCQVDSQVTMMFWYRQQPGQSLTLIATANQGSEATYESGFVIDKFPISRPNLTFSTLTVSNMSPEDSSIYLCSGDRQETQYFGPGTRLLVL.

This clone turned up a few times. V and J are TRBV6-5 and TRBJ1-1; TRBD1 matches 8 bases. Looked up from germline, CDR1 is MNHEY and CDR2 is SVGAGI. This CDR3 region has 11 residues. After removal of 7 bases from V and 6 bases from J, the junction contained 1 base not matched to a gene. The chain's CDR3 is CASIQGAEAFF. For the CDR3, the DNA is TGTGCCAGCATACAGGGGGCTGAAGCTTTCTTT.

This clone was found once. The chain is built from TRBV5-1 and TRBJ2-3; 10 nucleotides align to TRBD2. CDR3 length: 16 amino acids. The V and J ends lost 2 bases and 5 bases, in that order; junction bases with no gene match: 8. Germline values: CDR1 SGHRS, CDR2 YFSETQ. The CDR3 loop is CASSFSPGLAKDTQYF. CDR3 DNA: TGCGCCAGCAGCTTCTCCCCGGGACTAGCGAAAGATACGCAGTATTTT. Looking up the rest from reference TRBV5-1 and TRBJ2-3 gives the full variable domain: KAGVTQTPRYLIKTRGQQVTLSCSPISGHRSVSWYQQTPGQGLQFLFEYFSETQRNKGNFPGRFSGRQFSNSRSEMNVSTLELGDSALYLCASSFSPGLAKDTQYFGPGTRLTVL.

V is TRBV29-1 and J is TRBJ2-5; 11 nucleotides agree with TRBD1. Germline CDR1 is SQVTM and CDR2 is ANQGSEA. Germline trimming cut 4 bases from V and 3 bases from J; bases unmatched to any gene: 4. This CDR3 comprises 14 residues. This chain's CDR3 is CSVVGTGGKETQYF. CDR3 DNA: TGCAGCGTTGTCGGGACAGGGGGGAAAGAGACCCAGTACTTC.

This clone was counted a few times. This chain links TRBV27 with TRBJ2-5, with 7 bases aligning to TRBD1. Germline V gives CDR1 MNHEY, CDR2 SMNVEV (reference sequence). There are 15 residues in the CDR3. The V gene end was trimmed by 5 bases and the J gene end by 5 bases; junction bases not matched to a gene: 11. The CDR3 loop reads CASSPLTGRQETQYF. CDR3 nucleotide sequence: TGTGCCAGCAGTCCTTTGACAGGGCGGCAGGAGACCCAGTACTTC.

This chain links TRBV7-8 with TRBJ2-1; 7 bases are shared with TRBD2. The V and J ends lost 5 bases and 7 bases, in that order; junction bases with no gene match: 11. Germline assignment: CDR1 SGHVS and CDR2 FQNEAQ. The CDR3 spans 15 residues. CDR3 protein: CASSGREGRYNEQFF. CDR3 DNA: TGTGCCAGCAGCGGGAGGGAGGGCCGGTATAATGAGCAGTTCTTC.

This clone came up once. The chain recombines TRBV5-1 with TRBJ2-6; 9 bases fit TRBD1. The CDR3 runs 18 residues. Germline trimming cut 2 bases from V and 3 bases from J; bases unmatched to any gene: 9. The germline gives CDR1 SGHRS, CDR2 YFSETQ. For the CDR3, the DNA is TGCGCCAGCAGCTTCGGACAGGGGTTTTACAGTGGGGCCAACGTCCTGACTTTC. This sequence encodes CASSFGQGFYSGANVLTF.

In its sample, this clone was seen once. The chain joins TRBV6-5 to TRBJ1-1, with a tentative D call TRBD1 (5 bases). Germline values: CDR1 MNHEY, CDR2 SVGAGI. This CDR3 has 15 amino acids. V dropped 2 bases and J dropped 0 bases, with 10 bases sitting between them. The CDR3 DNA reads as TGTGCCAGCAGTTACGCAAGACAGATGAACACTGAAGCTTTCTTT. As protein: CASSYARQMNTEAFF.

The V gene is TRBV13, the J gene TRBJ1-1; tentative D call: TRBD1 (5 bases). V dropped 5 bases and J dropped 1 base, with 11 bases sitting between them. Germline assignment: CDR1 PRHDT and CDR2 FYEKMQ (reference sequence). The CDR3 is 14 amino acids. In DNA form, the CDR3 reads TGTGCCAGCAGCATCTGGACACAGAACACTGAAGCTTTCTTT. It encodes CASSIWTQNTEAFF.

This clone has more than one count but fewer than ten. The genes are TRBV7-3 and TRBJ2-3; TRBD2 agrees at 12 bases. Germline CDR1 is SGHTA and CDR2 is FQGTGA. V was pared by 3 bases and J by 4 bases, with 2 bases of the junction left unmatched. CDR3 length equals 15 residues. In nucleotides, the CDR3 is TGTGCCAGCAGCTTGACTAGCGGGAGTCCAGATACGCAGTATTTT. Translation gives CASSLTSGSPDTQYF.